This T cell receptor (beta chain) was captured in a study of T cell responses to AZD1222 COVID-19 vaccine. Notes on the study in general: As reported, nearly half of all spike-specific TCRs target variant regions that are unmutated. Baseline seropositivity occurred in only a handful of AZD1222 recipients. Breadth and depth of Spike-specific TCRs rose after two AZD1222 doses. Donors, mostly white British, included more females; clonal diversity was possibly underestimated.

With regard to this clone: What it binds is unknown.

The germline gives CDR1 SGHRS, CDR2 YFSETQ. With 3 bases removed from V and 1 base from J, the gap between germline ends came to 13 bases. The CDR3 has 15 amino acids. TCRdb's copy holds only in-frame clones and misses some; the assay was immunoSEQ multiplex PCR. The sample contains roughly 180,000 clones, 87% of which appear only once. This clonotype originated in an adult in good health. The material sequenced was peripheral blood, taken on day 0 of MenACWY control vaccination. This chain uses TRBV5-1 with TRBJ2-5, with D perhaps TRBD2 (7 bases). The CDR3 sequence: CASSSQGRGQETQYF. CDR3 DNA sequence: TGCGCCAGCAGCTCCCAGGGGAGGGGCCAAGAGACCCAGTACTTC.